Shown below are 20 T cell receptor beta chains from a single sample sequenced in a study of CD8 T cells in ankylosing spondylitis. One entry per CDR3 protein, called by TCRdb with MiXCR from the 5' RACE reads. The sample has approximately 220,000 distinct CDR3 sequences, 20% to 30% seen once. Sequencing was performed on blood, either unsorted or a sorted T cell fraction (not recorded which). Receptors were obtained from a male donor with ankylosing spondylitis or in good health (not recorded which).

The rearrangement links TRBV20-1 to TRBJ2-5; 9 positions agree with TRBD1. V dropped 5 bases and J dropped 3; count of bases not matched to a gene: 4. The length of the CDR3 is 13 residues. Germline V CDR1 and CDR2: DFQATT, SNEGSKA (reference sequence). The CDR3 DNA reads TGCAGTGCTGACCGGGACAGGGAAGAGACCCAGTACTTC. Amino acid sequence: CSADRDREETQYF.

This clonotype was observed a single time. This chain joins TRBV29-1 and TRBJ1-1; possibly TRBD1 for D (5 bases). The CDR3 extends over 15 amino acids. Germline loops: CDR1 SQVTM, CDR2 ANQGSEA. Trimming left V 4 bases short and J 0 bases short, with 15 bases between. CDR3: CSVVTQGGMNTEAFF. Written as DNA, the CDR3 is TGCAGCGTTGTAACGCAGGGCGGCATGAACACTGAAGCTTTCTTT.

This clonotype was observed at least ten times. The rearrangement joins TRBV9 to TRBJ2-1, with TRBD2 matching over 8 bases. Trimming at V came to 0 bases and at J to 7 bases, leaving 0 bases not matched to a gene. Germline V gene lookup returns CDR1 SGDLS and CDR2 YYNGEE. The CDR3 sequence is 13 residues long. The CDR3: CASSVGGRNEQFF. In DNA form, the CDR3 reads TGTGCCAGCAGCGTAGGCGGGAGGAATGAGCAGTTCTTC. Together with reference TRBV9 and TRBJ2-1, the CDR3 gives the full variable domain: DSGVTQTPKHLITATGQRVTLRCSPRSGDLSVYWYQQSLDQGLQFLIQYYNGEERAKGNILERFSAQQFPDLHSELNLSSLELGDSALYFCASSVGGRNEQFFGPGTRLTVL.

This clonotype was detected a few times. The CDR3 sequence: CASSQDTGNNQPQHF. The CDR3 DNA follows: TGTGCCAGCAGCCAAGATACAGGGAACAATCAGCCCCAGCATTTT. The genes are TRBV3-1 and TRBJ1-5; D may be TRBD1 (6 bases). The germline V gene has CDR1 LGHDT and CDR2 YNNKEL (reference sequence). V shed 0 bases and J shed 3 bases, with 9 bases lying between them. This CDR3 comprises 15 residues.

This clonotype occurred a few times. This chain links TRBV20-1 with TRBJ2-7, with a possible D match to TRBD1 (6 bases). Germline V gene lookup returns CDR1 DFQATT and CDR2 SNEGSKA (reference sequence). Deletions cut 2 bases from V and 5 bases from J, with 16 bases between. The CDR3 totals 14 residues. In DNA form, the CDR3 reads TGCAGTGCTAGACTAACAGGGCGCGTCCACGAGCAGTACTTC. It codes for CSARLTGRVHEQYF.

Only a few counts were recorded for this clonotype. This rearrangement joins TRBV7-2 to TRBJ2-1; TRBD2 might be the D (6 bases). The germline gives CDR1 SGHTA, CDR2 FQGNSA. The CDR3 spans 13 residues. Trimming took off 5 bases at V and 15 bases at J, with 20 bases between the two ends. DNA for the CDR3: TGTGCCAGCAGCCAACGTGCGGGGAGAGGATGGTTCTTC. Residues: CASSQRAGRGWFF. The full variable domain, with the rest looked up from reference TRBV7-2 and TRBJ2-1, is GAGVSQSPSNKVTEKGKDVELRCDPISGHTALYWYRQSLGQGLEFLIYFQGNSAPDKSGLPSDRFSAERTGGSVSTLTIQRTQQEDSAVYLCASSQRAGRGWFFGPGTRLTVL.

In its sample, this clonotype was seen a few times. V and J are TRBV6-5 and TRBJ1-2; D perhaps matches TRBD1 (6 bases). V was cut by 4 bases and J by 8 bases, with 26 bases left in between. The CDR3 totals 17 residues. Looked up from germline, CDR1 is MNHEY and CDR2 is SVGAGI. The CDR3 nucleotides are TGTGCCAGCAGTTTCACGTTAGTACAGGGAGTGGTTGTCGGCTACACCTTC. Residues: CASSFTLVQGVVVGYTF.

This clonotype was seen once. The chain carries TRBV12-3 or TRBV12-4 and TRBJ1-1; D might be TRBD1 (6 bases). Trimming pared 9 bases from V and 6 bases from J, leaving 14 bases between. This CDR3 has 12 amino acids. This CDR3 reads CARSNRVPEAFF. The CDR3 DNA sequence: TGTGCCAGAAGTAACAGGGTACCTGAAGCTTTCTTT.

This rearrangement joins TRBV6-4 to TRBJ2-3, with D possibly matching TRBD1 (6 bases). The CDR3 length is 16 residues. Trimming took off 2 bases at V and 1 base at J, with 13 bases between the two ends. CDR1 is MRHNA, CDR2 SNTAGT, per germline. CDR3 sequence (DNA): TGTGCCAGCAGTGACGCCCAGGGGCATGGCACAGATACGCAGTATTTT. This codes for CASSDAQGHGTDTQYF.

The rearrangement uses TRBV10-3 and TRBJ1-4; weak D call: TRBD1 (6 bases). CDR1 and CDR2 (germline): ENHRY, SYGVKD. The CDR3 is 16 amino acids. The germline V and J ends were trimmed by 0 bases and 7 bases, with 15 bases remaining between them. The CDR3: CAISESLQGIGEKLFF. The CDR3 nucleotides read TGTGCCATCAGTGAGTCCCTACAGGGAATTGGTGAAAAACTGTTTTTT.

This chain connects TRBV7-3 to TRBJ2-2, with TRBD2 matching over 7 bases. This CDR3 spans 14 amino acids. J gave up 5 bases and V 3 bases, and 3 bases lay outside the gene matches. Germline CDR1 reads SGHTA; CDR2 reads FQGTGA. For the CDR3, the DNA is TGTGCCAGCAGCTTTCAGGGAGGGACCGGGGAGCTGTTTTTT. The encoded protein is CASSFQGGTGELFF.

This clonotype occurred many times. CDR3 sequence (DNA): TGCGCCAGCAGCCTAGAGGGGACTAGGGGCAATGAGCAGTTCTTC. The encoded protein is CASSLEGTRGNEQFF. The rearrangement links TRBV4-3 to TRBJ2-1, with TRBD2 matching 8 bases. This CDR3 has 15 amino acids. Per the germline V gene, CDR1 is LGHNA and CDR2 is YSLEER. V trimming: 4 bases; J trimming: 6 bases; junction bases outside the gene matches: 8.

This clonotype was recorded a few times. The chain carries TRBV10-3 and TRBJ2-3; tentatively, D is TRBD2 (5 bases). The ends were cut back, 7 bases at V and 5 bases at J, with 7 bases in the middle. The CDR3 runs 11 residues. Looked up from germline, CDR1 is ENHRY and CDR2 is SYGVKD. The CDR3 nucleotides are TGTGCCATCACTCGGGGAGATACGCAGTATTTT. Translating it yields CAITRGDTQYF.

This chain joins TRBV20-1 and TRBJ1-5, with a tentative D call TRBD1 (6 bases). V dropped 2 bases and J dropped 5 bases, with 16 bases sitting between them. Germline assignment: CDR1 DFQATT and CDR2 SNEGSKA (reference sequence). The CDR3 has 15 amino acids. As DNA, the CDR3 is TGCAGTGCTAGACTTGCAATGGACAGCTATCAGCCCCAGCATTTT. It translates to CSARLAMDSYQPQHF.

This clonotype was detected many times. This sequence joins TRBV6-5 and TRBJ2-3; D unclear. Between the trimmed V and J ends, which lost 2 bases and 6 bases, there was a span of 6 bases. This CDR3 has 12 amino acids. CDR1 is MNHEY and CDR2 is SVGAGI in the germline V gene. The CDR3 sequence: CASSYTSDTQYF. The CDR3 bases are TGTGCCAGCAGTTACACGTCCGATACGCAGTATTTT.

This clonotype was counted a few times. The V gene is TRBV10-2, the J gene TRBJ2-3; 7 nucleotides agree with TRBD1. Germline trimming cut 6 bases from V and 1 base from J; bases unmatched to any gene: 7. Germline V gene data show CDR1 as WSHSY and CDR2 as SAAADI. The CDR3 length is 15 residues. The CDR3 is CASSQGGFGTDTQYF. The CDR3 DNA sequence: TGCGCCAGCAGCCAAGGGGGCTTCGGCACAGATACGCAGTATTTT.

This clonotype has ten or more counts. This chain joins TRBV10-3 and TRBJ2-3, with TRBD2 identical over 8 bases. The V gene end was trimmed by 5 bases and the J gene end by 1 base; junction bases not matched to a gene: 11. Germline lookup yields CDR1 ENHRY and CDR2 SYGVKD. This CDR3 has 17 amino acids. DNA for the CDR3: TGTGCCATCAGTTCAACTGTCGGGACTAGGGGCACAGATACGCAGTATTTT. Its translation is CAISSTVGTRGTDTQYF.

The chain employs TRBV20-1 and TRBJ2-1; D ambiguous. Per the germline V gene, CDR1 is DFQATT and CDR2 is SNEGSKA (reference sequence). The CDR3 extends over 10 amino acids. V gave up 4 bases and J gave up 10 bases, with 8 bases separating them. In DNA form, the CDR3 reads TGCAGTGCTACGCTATGGGAGCAGTTCTTC. Translated, it gives CSATLWEQFF.

This clonotype was seen many times. V gene TRBV5-6 combines with J gene TRBJ2-3; D is perhaps TRBD1 (5 bases). This CDR3 region has 13 residues. In germline, CDR1 is SGHDT, CDR2 YYEEEE. With 4 bases removed from V and 4 bases from J, the gap between germline ends came to 10 bases. The CDR3 sequence: CASSGFRADTQYF. The CDR3 DNA follows: TGTGCCAGCAGCGGCTTCAGGGCAGATACGCAGTATTTT.

The CDR3 DNA sequence: TGCGCCAGCAGCCAAGATAAGGGGCAAGAGACCCAGTACTTC. Translated, it gives CASSQDKGQETQYF. The rearrangement links TRBV4-3 to TRBJ2-5; D is perhaps TRBD1 (5 bases). Germline-derived CDR1 and CDR2 are LGHNA and YSLEER. The CDR3 runs to 14 residues. The germline V and J ends were trimmed by 0 bases and 2 bases, with 7 bases remaining between them.